The next 14 T cell receptor beta chains were all read from a single sample in a study of blood T cells in healthy people across ages. Then a second PCR, running roughly 7 to 11 cycles, was carried out with a sample-barcoded 5' primer and a J-beta primer mix. TCRdb re-analysed the 5' RACE reads in MiXCR, keeping a single row per CDR3 protein. The sample lists 1.5 million to 2 million distinct CDR3 sequences; roughly 52% were seen once. The sample comprised blood. These TCRs come from a woman aged 40 to 55 in good health.

This clonotype has a handful of counts. J is TRBJ2-1 and V is TRBV20-1, with a possible D match to TRBD2 (6 bases). This CDR3 has 17 amino acids. Germline V gene data show CDR1 as DFQATT and CDR2 as SNEGSKA (reference sequence). V gave up 3 bases and J gave up 2 bases, with 20 bases separating them. CDR3 DNA sequence: TGCAGTGCTAGCCAGGATGGGTTCGCGGGGCCCTACAATGAGCAGTTCTTC. Its translation is CSASQDGFAGPYNEQFF.

The chain has TRBV6-6 and TRBJ1-2; the D gene is possibly TRBD1 (6 bases). CDR3 size: 14 residues. V lost 4 bases and J lost 5, with 14 bases in between. Germline CDR1 reads MNHNY; CDR2 reads SVGAGI (reference sequence). The CDR3 DNA reads TGTGCCAGCAGTTTAACCCCAGGGGTGTATGGCTACACCTTC. Translation gives CASSLTPGVYGYTF.

This clonotype was seen a handful of times. The genes are TRBV20-1 and TRBJ2-5, with D uncertain. The CDR3 contains 12 residues. CDR1 DFQATT and CDR2 SNEGSKA come from the germline V gene (reference sequence). V was trimmed by 6 bases and J by 7 bases, leaving 15 bases between them. The CDR3 nucleotides read TGCAGTGCCCACGACACCTTGGGGACCCAGTACTTC. Its protein is CSAHDTLGTQYF.

V gene TRBV28 combines with J gene TRBJ1-2, with TRBD1 matching 7 bases. This CDR3 contains 16 residues. J was trimmed by 8 bases and V by 1 base; bases with no gene match: 13. Germline loops: CDR1 MDHEN, CDR2 SYDVKM. CDR3 protein: CASSLSTGYGPGGYTF. In nucleotides, the CDR3 is TGTGCCAGCAGTTTATCGACAGGGTACGGCCCGGGGGGCTACACCTTC.

The J gene is TRBJ1-2, the V gene TRBV20-1; 11 bases fit TRBD1. There are 18 residues in the CDR3. J was trimmed by 0 bases and V by 1 base; bases with no gene match: 10. Germline loops: CDR1 DFQATT, CDR2 SNEGSKA (reference sequence). The CDR3 is CSARGGWDRGSTNYGYTF. CDR3 sequence (DNA): TGCAGTGCTAGAGGGGGTTGGGACAGGGGGTCGACTAACTATGGCTACACCTTC.

The chain links TRBV27 to TRBJ2-3; 8 bases are shared with TRBD2. Trimming cost V 4 bases and J 2 bases; bases outside gene matches: 11. The CDR3 covers 17 residues. The germline gives CDR1 MNHEY, CDR2 SMNVEV (reference sequence). The CDR3 region is CASSYLSIAGPTDTQYF. The CDR3 nucleotides are TGTGCCAGCAGTTACCTATCAATAGCGGGGCCCACAGATACGCAGTATTTT.

This clonotype was recorded once. A junction boundary mismatches the germline segment, possibly from a read error. The CDR3 DNA is TGCAGTGCTCCTAAGACAGGGAACTATGGCAACACCTTC. It is translated as CSAPKTGNYGNTF. The rearrangement uses TRBV20-1 and TRBJ1-2; TRBD1 matches at 7 bases. From germline, CDR1 is DFQATT and CDR2 SNEGSKA (reference sequence). The CDR3 totals 13 residues.

The chain couples TRBV29-1 to TRBJ2-3, with D uncertain. The CDR3 is 12 residues long. Germline V gene sequence: CDR1 SQVTM, CDR2 ANQGSEA. V dropped 4 bases and J dropped 0 bases, with 5 bases sitting between them. CDR3 amino acids: CSVVGSTDTQYF. The CDR3 coding sequence is TGCAGCGTTGTCGGGAGCACAGATACGCAGTATTTT.

The chain joins TRBV6-6 to TRBJ2-1, with 7 bases aligning to TRBD1. The CDR3 length is 17 residues. V shed 2 bases, J shed 5 bases, and the junction held 12 bases outside the gene matches. Germline V gene data show CDR1 as MNHNY and CDR2 as SVGAGI (reference sequence). For the CDR3, the DNA is TGTGCCAGCAGTTACCGAAGGGGGATAGGGACAGACAATGAGCAGTTCTTC. It specifies CASSYRRGIGTDNEQFF.

V and J are TRBV29-1 and TRBJ2-3; 9 positions match TRBD1. CDR1 SQVTM and CDR2 ANQGSEA come from the germline V gene. V lost 7 bases and J lost 6; bases outside the gene matches: 8. The CDR3 contains 13 residues. CDR3 DNA sequence: TGCAGCGGGGGACAGGGCCGTGTGGATACGCAGTATTTT. As protein: CSGGQGRVDTQYF.

The chain is built from TRBV5-1 and TRBJ1-2; a possible D gene is TRBD1 (6 bases). CDR3 length equals 14 residues. With 0 bases removed from V and 8 bases from J, the gap between germline ends came to 14 bases. CDR1 and CDR2 from the germline V gene are SGHRS and YFSETQ. The CDR3 loop is CASSLASGAEGYTF. CDR3 DNA: TGCGCCAGCAGCTTGGCCTCAGGGGCAGAAGGCTACACCTTC.

Of note for this clonotype: One junction end does not reproduce the germline sequence, and a read error may be involved. The chain recombines TRBV11-2 with TRBJ2-5, with 11 bases lining up with TRBD2. The last part of the DNA fits TRBJ2-7 better; the J call may be wrong. Germline CDR1 SGHAT, CDR2 FQNNGV. CDR3 length equals 16 residues. The CDR3 loop is CASNLGLAGGPDEQYF. The CDR3, as DNA: TGTGCCAGCAACTTAGGGCTAGCGGGGGGCCCCGACGAGCAGTACTTC.

This clonotype was recorded a few times. The rearrangement links TRBV10-3 to TRBJ2-1, with D perhaps matching TRBD2 (6 bases). In germline, CDR1 is ENHRY, CDR2 SYGVKD. Trimming shortened V by 0 bases and J by 3 bases, and 9 bases separated the two germline ends. The CDR3 totals 15 residues. The CDR3: CAISESGLNYNEQFF. CDR3 DNA sequence: TGTGCCATCAGTGAGTCGGGACTTAACTACAATGAGCAGTTCTTC.

The chain has TRBV28 and TRBJ2-1; maybe TRBD1 (6 bases). CDR3 size: 12 residues. Germline-derived CDR1 and CDR2 are MDHEN and SYDVKM. V gave up 7 bases and J gave up 8 bases, with 12 bases separating them. CDR3 region: CASTIPGDEQFF. The CDR3 DNA is TGTGCCAGCACCATACCAGGGGATGAGCAGTTCTTC.